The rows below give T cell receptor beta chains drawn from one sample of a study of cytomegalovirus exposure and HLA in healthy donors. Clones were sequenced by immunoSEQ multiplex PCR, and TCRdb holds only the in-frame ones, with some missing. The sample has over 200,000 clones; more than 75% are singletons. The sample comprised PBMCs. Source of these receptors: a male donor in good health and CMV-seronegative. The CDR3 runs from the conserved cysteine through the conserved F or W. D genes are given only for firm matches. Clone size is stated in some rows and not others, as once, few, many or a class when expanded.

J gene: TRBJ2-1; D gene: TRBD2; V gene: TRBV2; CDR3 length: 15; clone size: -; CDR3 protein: CASSVRAGGKSEQFF; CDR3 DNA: TGTGCCAGCAGTGTGCGAGCGGGAGGGAAAAGTGAGCAGTTCTTC
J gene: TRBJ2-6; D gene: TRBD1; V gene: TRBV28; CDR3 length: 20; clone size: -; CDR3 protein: CASSLLGADRVASGANVLTF; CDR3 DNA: TGTGCCAGCAGTTTATTAGGGGCGGACAGGGTAGCCTCTGGGGCCAACGTCCTGACTTTC
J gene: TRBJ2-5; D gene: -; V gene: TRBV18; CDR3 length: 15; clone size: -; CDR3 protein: CASSPSGDIQETQYF; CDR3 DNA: TGTGCCAGCTCCCCAAGCGGGGACATACAAGAGACCCAGTACTTC
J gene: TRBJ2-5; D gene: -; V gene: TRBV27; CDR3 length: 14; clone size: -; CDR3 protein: CASGVRGGGETQYF; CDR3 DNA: TGTGCCAGCGGGGTCAGGGGAGGGGGAGAGACCCAGTACTTC
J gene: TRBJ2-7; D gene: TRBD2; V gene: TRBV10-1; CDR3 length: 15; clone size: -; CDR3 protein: CASSAGGRPPEVQYF; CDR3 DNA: TGCGCCAGCAGTGCTGGCGGGAGGCCTCCTGAGGTGCAGTACTTC
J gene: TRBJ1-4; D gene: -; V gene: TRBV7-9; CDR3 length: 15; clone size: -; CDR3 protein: CASSSDRRRDEKLFF; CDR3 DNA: TGTGCCAGTTCATCTGACAGGCGGCGCGATGAAAAACTGTTTTTT
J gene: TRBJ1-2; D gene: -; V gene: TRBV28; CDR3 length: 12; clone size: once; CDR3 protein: CASITENYGYTF; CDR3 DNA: TGTGCCAGCATTACGGAGAACTATGGCTACACCTTC
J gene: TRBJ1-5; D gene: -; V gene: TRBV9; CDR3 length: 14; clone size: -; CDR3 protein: CASSVGNSNQPQHF; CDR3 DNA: TGTGCCAGCAGCGTCGGTAATAGCAATCAGCCCCAGCATTTT
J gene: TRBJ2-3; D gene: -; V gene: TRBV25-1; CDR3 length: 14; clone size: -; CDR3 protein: CASSPGRSTDTQYF; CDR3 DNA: TGTGCCAGCAGCCCCGGCAGGTCCACAGATACGCAGTATTTT
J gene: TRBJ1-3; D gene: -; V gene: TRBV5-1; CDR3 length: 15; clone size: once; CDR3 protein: CASNYRATSGNTIYF; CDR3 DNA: TGCGCCAGTAACTACAGGGCAACCTCTGGAAACACCATATATTTT
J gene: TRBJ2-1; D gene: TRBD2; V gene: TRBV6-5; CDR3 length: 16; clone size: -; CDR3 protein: CASSYSGLAVRNEQFF; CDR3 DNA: TGTGCCAGCAGTTATTCCGGACTAGCGGTACGCAATGAGCAGTTCTTC
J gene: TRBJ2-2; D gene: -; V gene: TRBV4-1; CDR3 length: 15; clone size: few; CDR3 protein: CASSQGWSNTGELFF; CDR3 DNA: TGCGCCAGCAGCCAAGGTTGGAGCAACACCGGGGAGCTGTTTTTT
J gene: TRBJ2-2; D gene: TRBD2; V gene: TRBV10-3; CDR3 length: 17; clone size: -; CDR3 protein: CAIRGGTSGPNTGELFF; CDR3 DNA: TGTGCCATCAGGGGCGGGACTAGCGGGCCGAACACCGGGGAGCTGTTTTTT
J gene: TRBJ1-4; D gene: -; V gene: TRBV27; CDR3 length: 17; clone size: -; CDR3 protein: CASSFIRTAATNEKLFF; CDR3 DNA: TGTGCCAGCAGTTTCATCCGGACAGCCGCAACTAATGAAAAACTGTTTTTT
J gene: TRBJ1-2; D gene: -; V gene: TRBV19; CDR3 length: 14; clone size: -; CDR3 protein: CASSTAQDPYGYTF; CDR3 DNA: TGTGCCAGTAGCACAGCACAGGATCCCTATGGCTACACCTTC
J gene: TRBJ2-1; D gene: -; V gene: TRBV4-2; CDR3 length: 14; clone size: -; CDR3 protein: CASSQRSGYNEQFF; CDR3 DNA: TGTGCCAGCAGCCAGAGGTCCGGCTACAATGAGCAGTTCTTC
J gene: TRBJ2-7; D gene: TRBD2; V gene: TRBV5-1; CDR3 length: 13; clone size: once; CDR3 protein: CASSLAGGDEQYF; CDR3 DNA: TGCGCCAGCAGCTTGGCGGGGGGGGACGAGCAGTACTTC
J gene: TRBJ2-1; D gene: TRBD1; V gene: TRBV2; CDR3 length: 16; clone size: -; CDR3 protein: CASTQALGGAYNEQFF; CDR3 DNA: TGTGCCAGCACTCAAGCACTAGGGGGCGCCTACAATGAGCAGTTCTTC
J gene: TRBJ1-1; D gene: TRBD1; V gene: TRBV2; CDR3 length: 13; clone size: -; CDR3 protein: CASSGQGNTEAFF; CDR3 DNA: TGTGCCAGCAGTGGACAGGGGAACACTGAAGCTTTCTTT
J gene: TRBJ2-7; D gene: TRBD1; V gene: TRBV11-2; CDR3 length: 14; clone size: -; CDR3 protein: CASSSGQGTYEQYF; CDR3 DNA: TGTGCCAGCAGCTCGGGACAGGGTACCTACGAGCAGTACTTC
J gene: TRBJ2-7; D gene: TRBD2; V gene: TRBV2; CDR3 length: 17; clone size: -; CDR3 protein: CASSESLAGAYLYEQYF; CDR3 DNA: TGTGCCAGCAGTGAATCACTAGCGGGAGCCTATTTGTACGAGCAGTACTTC
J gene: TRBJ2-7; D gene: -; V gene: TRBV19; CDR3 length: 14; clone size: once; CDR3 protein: CASSPRGGGYEQYF; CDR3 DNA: TGTGCCAGTAGTCCTCGAGGGGGTGGGTACGAGCAGTACTTC
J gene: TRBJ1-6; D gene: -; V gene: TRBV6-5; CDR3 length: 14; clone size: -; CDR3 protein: CATTVSSYNSPLHF; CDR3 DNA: TGTGCCACCACAGTTAGCTCCTATAATTCACCCCTCCACTTT
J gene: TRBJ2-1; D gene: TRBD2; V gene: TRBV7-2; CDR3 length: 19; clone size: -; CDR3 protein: CASSTRLVAGGLVDNEQFF; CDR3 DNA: TGTGCCAGCAGCACCCGACTGGTGGCGGGAGGCCTCGTGGACAATGAGCAGTTCTTC
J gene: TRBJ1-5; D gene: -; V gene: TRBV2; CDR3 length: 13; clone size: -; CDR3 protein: CASRVQVLGPQHF; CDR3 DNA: TGTGCCAGCAGAGTACAGGTTTTAGGGCCCCAGCATTTT
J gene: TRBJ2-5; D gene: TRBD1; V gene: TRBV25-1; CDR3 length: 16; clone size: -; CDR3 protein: CASSDLGGRGQETQYF; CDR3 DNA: TGTGCCAGCAGTGATCTGGGCGGCAGGGGGCAAGAGACCCAGTACTTC
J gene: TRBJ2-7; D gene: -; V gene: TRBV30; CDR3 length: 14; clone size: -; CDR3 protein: CAWRGRQALYEQYF; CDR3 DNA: TGTGCCTGGAGGGGGAGACAGGCTCTCTACGAGCAGTACTTC
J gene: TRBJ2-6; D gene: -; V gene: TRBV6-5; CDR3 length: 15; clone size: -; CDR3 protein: CASRQGVSGANVLTF; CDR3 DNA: TGTGCCAGCAGACAGGGCGTCTCTGGGGCCAACGTCCTGACTTTC
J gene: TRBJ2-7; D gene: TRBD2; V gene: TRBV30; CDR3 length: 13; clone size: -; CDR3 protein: CAWSVASGYEQYF; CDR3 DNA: TGTGCCTGGAGTGTAGCTAGCGGGTACGAGCAGTACTTC
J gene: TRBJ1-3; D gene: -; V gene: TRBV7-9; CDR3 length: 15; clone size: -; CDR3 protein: CASSFSTGSGNTIYF; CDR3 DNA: TGTGCCAGCAGCTTCTCTACGGGATCTGGAAACACCATATATTTT
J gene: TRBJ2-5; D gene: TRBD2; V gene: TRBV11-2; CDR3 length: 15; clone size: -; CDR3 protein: CASSSWTSGKETQYF; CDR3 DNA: TGTGCCAGCAGCTCGTGGACTAGCGGGAAGGAGACCCAGTACTTC
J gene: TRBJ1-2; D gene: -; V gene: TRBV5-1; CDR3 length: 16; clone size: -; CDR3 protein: CASSLGTEGGRYGYTF; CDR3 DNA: TGCGCCAGCAGCTTGGGAACCGAGGGAGGACGGTATGGCTACACCTTC
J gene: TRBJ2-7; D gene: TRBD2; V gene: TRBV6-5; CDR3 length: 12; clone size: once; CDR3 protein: CASSSPGGKQYF; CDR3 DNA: TGTGCCAGCAGTTCGCCGGGAGGGAAGCAGTACTTC
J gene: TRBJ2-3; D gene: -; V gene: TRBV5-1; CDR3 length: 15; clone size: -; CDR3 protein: CASSLSQSSTDTQYF; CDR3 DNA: TGCGCCAGCAGCTTGAGTCAGTCTAGCACAGATACGCAGTATTTT
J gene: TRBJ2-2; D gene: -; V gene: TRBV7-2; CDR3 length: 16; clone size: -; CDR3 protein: CASSSRVALNTGELFF; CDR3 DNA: TGTGCCAGCAGCTCCAGGGTAGCCCTTAACACCGGGGAGCTGTTTTTT
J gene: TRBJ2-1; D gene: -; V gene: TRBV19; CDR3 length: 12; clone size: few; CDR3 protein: CASSTDYNEQFF; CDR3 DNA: TGTGCCAGTAGCACAGACTACAATGAGCAGTTCTTC
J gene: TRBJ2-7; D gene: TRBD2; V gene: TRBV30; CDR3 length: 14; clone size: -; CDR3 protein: CAWSAAGAIYEQYF; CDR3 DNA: TGTGCCTGGAGTGCGGCGGGAGCAATTTACGAGCAGTACTTC
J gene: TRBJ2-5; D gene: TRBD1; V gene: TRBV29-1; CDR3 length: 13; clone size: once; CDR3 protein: CSEDRGLHETQYF; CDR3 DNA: TGCAGCGAGGACAGGGGGCTTCACGAGACCCAGTACTTC
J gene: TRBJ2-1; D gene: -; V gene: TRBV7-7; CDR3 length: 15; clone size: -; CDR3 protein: CASSFSQGVGNEQFF; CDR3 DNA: TGTGCTAGCAGCTTCTCACAGGGTGTCGGCAATGAGCAGTTCTTC